This is a list of T cell receptor beta chains from one sample in a study of cytomegalovirus exposure and HLA in healthy donors. Only in-frame clones appear in the TCRdb table, and some are missing; sequencing was by immunoSEQ multiplex PCR. The sample yields about 240,000 clones, approximately 82% seen once. Sequenced: PBMCs. These receptors were collected from a woman aged 55-75 years in good health and CMV-seropositive. Each CDR3 is given with its conserved first and last residue. The order of the fields is CDR3 DNA, CDR3 protein, V gene, J gene, D gene, clone size. The D gene is left open where the match is weak. The size of a clone is reported for some rows only, either as once, few or many, or as a class for expanded clones.

CDR3 DNA: TGTGCCAGTACCCCACCCCCGGACAGGGTATCATACGGGGGCTACACCTTC; CDR3 protein: CASTPPPDRVSYGGYTF; V gene: TRBV19; J gene: TRBJ1-2; D gene: TRBD1; clone size: -
CDR3 DNA: TGTGCCAGCAGGACAGTAAACTATGGCTACACCTTC; CDR3 protein: CASRTVNYGYTF; V gene: TRBV28; J gene: TRBJ1-2; D gene: -; clone size: -
CDR3 DNA: TGTGCCATCAGTTCAGGGGTAGAGTACGAGCAGTACTTC; CDR3 protein: CAISSGVEYEQYF; V gene: TRBV10-3; J gene: TRBJ2-7; D gene: -; clone size: -
CDR3 DNA: TGTGCCAGCAGTTTCGGGGTTTCGAACACTGAAGCTTTCTTT; CDR3 protein: CASSFGVSNTEAFF; V gene: TRBV27; J gene: TRBJ1-1; D gene: -; clone size: -
CDR3 DNA: TGTGCCAGCAGAGCCACTGGAGGTTGGACCCAGTACTTC; CDR3 protein: CASRATGGWTQYF; V gene: TRBV6-5; J gene: TRBJ2-5; D gene: -; clone size: -
CDR3 DNA: TGCGCCAGCAGCTCAGGACAGCGTTCTGAAGCTTTCTTT; CDR3 protein: CASSSGQRSEAFF; V gene: TRBV5-1; J gene: TRBJ1-1; D gene: -; clone size: -
CDR3 DNA: TGTGCCAGCAGTGGGGCGGGGTACGAGCAGTACTTC; CDR3 protein: CASSGAGYEQYF; V gene: TRBV6-1; J gene: TRBJ2-7; D gene: -; clone size: once
CDR3 DNA: TGTGCCAGCAGTTCTAGCGGGATTGGCGAGGGGCAGTTCTTC; CDR3 protein: CASSSSGIGEGQFF; V gene: TRBV6-5; J gene: TRBJ2-1; D gene: TRBD2; clone size: -
CDR3 DNA: TGTGCCAGCAGCTTAATGGCCCCGACAGGGGTTGGCTCCGAGCAGTACTTC; CDR3 protein: CASSLMAPTGVGSEQYF; V gene: TRBV13; J gene: TRBJ2-7; D gene: TRBD1; clone size: -
CDR3 DNA: TGCAGTGCCAGCGAGAATGGCTACACCTTC; CDR3 protein: CSASENGYTF; V gene: TRBV20-1; J gene: TRBJ1-2; D gene: -; clone size: -
CDR3 DNA: TGTGCCATCAGTGTCCACACAGGGTCCGGGGAGCTGTTTTTT; CDR3 protein: CAISVHTGSGELFF; V gene: TRBV10-3; J gene: TRBJ2-2; D gene: -; clone size: few
CDR3 DNA: TGTGCCAGCATACGAGGGGGCAAGTTTGGAGGCTACACCTTC; CDR3 protein: CASIRGGKFGGYTF; V gene: TRBV2; J gene: TRBJ1-2; D gene: TRBD1; clone size: few
CDR3 DNA: TGTGCCAGTCGCCGATCGAGTGGGAACACTGAAGCTTTCTTT; CDR3 protein: CASRRSSGNTEAFF; V gene: TRBV19; J gene: TRBJ1-1; D gene: -; clone size: -
CDR3 DNA: TGTGCCAGCAGTGGGTGGGACAGTCGTACCACTGAAGCTTTCTTT; CDR3 protein: CASSGWDSRTTEAFF; V gene: TRBV6-1; J gene: TRBJ1-1; D gene: TRBD1; clone size: -
CDR3 DNA: TGTGCCAGTCAGGTTGGGCCTAATGAAAAACTGTTTTTT; CDR3 protein: CASQVGPNEKLFF; V gene: TRBV2; J gene: TRBJ1-4; D gene: -; clone size: -
CDR3 DNA: TGTGCCAGCAGCCGCACCCAACAGCTGAACACTGAAGCTTTCTTT; CDR3 protein: CASSRTQQLNTEAFF; V gene: TRBV9; J gene: TRBJ1-1; D gene: -; clone size: -
CDR3 DNA: TGTGCCAGCTCACCACCTCGCGGGAGTAGACACGAGCAGTACTTC; CDR3 protein: CASSPPRGSRHEQYF; V gene: TRBV18; J gene: TRBJ2-7; D gene: TRBD2; clone size: -
CDR3 DNA: TGCGCCAGCAGCTCCCCGGGTGGTGCGAGCTCCTACAATGAGCAGTTCTTC; CDR3 protein: CASSSPGGASSYNEQFF; V gene: TRBV5-1; J gene: TRBJ2-1; D gene: -; clone size: -
CDR3 DNA: TGTGCCAGCAGCCCTGGACAGGTCGGGAACACTGAAGCTTTCTTT; CDR3 protein: CASSPGQVGNTEAFF; V gene: TRBV5-4; J gene: TRBJ1-1; D gene: TRBD1; clone size: -
CDR3 DNA: TGTGCCAGCAGCCTGGAGCAGGGGGGCACTGAAGCTTTCTTT; CDR3 protein: CASSLEQGGTEAFF; V gene: TRBV5-6; J gene: TRBJ1-1; D gene: TRBD1; clone size: once
CDR3 DNA: TGTGCCAGCAGCTTAGGGGCCTCGCCCCATGAGCAGTTCTTC; CDR3 protein: CASSLGASPHEQFF; V gene: TRBV7-8; J gene: TRBJ2-1; D gene: -; clone size: -
CDR3 DNA: TGTGCCAGCAGTTCGGACTCTTACAATGAGCAGTTCTTC; CDR3 protein: CASSSDSYNEQFF; V gene: TRBV9; J gene: TRBJ2-1; D gene: -; clone size: -
CDR3 DNA: TGTGCCAGCAGCCCCTCAGGGGGCGTCTTTGGCTACGAGCAGTACTTC; CDR3 protein: CASSPSGGVFGYEQYF; V gene: TRBV7-9; J gene: TRBJ2-7; D gene: TRBD1; clone size: -